The present T cell receptor (beta chain) was sequenced within a study of cytomegalovirus exposure and HLA in healthy donors. The protocol was immunoSEQ multiplex PCR, while the TCRdb copy is restricted to in-frame clones and leaves out a portion. The sample records 85,000 to 120,000 clones, less than 95% being singletons. The CDR3 is 13 residues long. CDR1 and CDR2 (germline): SGHVS, FNYEAQ. The V end lost 1 base, the J end lost 5 bases, and 7 bases lay between the germline ends. The chain joins TRBV7-6 to TRBJ2-3; D possibly corresponds to TRBD2 (6 bases). What was sequenced was PBMCs. The sequence was collected from a woman younger than 30 in good health and CMV-seronegative. In DNA, the CDR3 is TGTGCCAGCAGCTTAGGCGGGGAAGATACGCAGTATTTT. It encodes CASSLGGEDTQYF.